This T cell receptor (beta chain) emerged from a study of a mutant IDH1 vaccine in newly diagnosed glioma. Produced via immunoSEQ multiplex PCR; TCRdb's table is partial and in-frame only. The sample includes about 32,000 clones, roughly 80% of them seen just once. In germline, CDR1 is LGHNA, CDR2 YNFKEQ. Trimming took 1 base from V and 3 from J, leaving 11 bases between them. The length of the CDR3 is 15 residues. Worth noting for this clone: Its antigen is unknown.

The time point: week 35, safety follow-up. With topical imiquimod, each dose of the vaccine consisted of 300 ug of mutant IDH1 20-mer peptide. Specimen: PBMCs, collected from a glioma patient whose treatment included an IDH1 peptide vaccine. The source is a woman between 18 and 29 years old with glioma. The chain employs TRBV4-2 and TRBJ2-3; no clear D gene. The CDR3 here is CASSQVGGETDTQYF. CDR3 in DNA: TGTGCCAGCAGCCAAGTGGGTGGGGAAACAGATACGCAGTATTTT.